The rows below give T cell receptor beta chains drawn from one sample of a study of cytomegalovirus exposure and HLA in healthy donors. Sequencing used immunoSEQ multiplex PCR; TCRdb keeps in-frame clones, though not all of them. The repertoire includes 180,000 or so clones, 65% to 90% of them detected once, and around 0.34% sits in the top ten. The specimen was PBMCs. These receptors originate from a woman aged 30 to 39 in good health and CMV-seronegative. CDR3s include the opening cysteine and the closing phenylalanine or tryptophan. The order of the fields is J gene, D gene, V gene, clone size, CDR3 protein, CDR3 DNA. A D gene is named only where the DNA matches it firmly. The listing skips clone size in some rows; elsewhere it reads once, few, many or a size class.

TRBJ2-1 | - | TRBV7-9 | - | CASSVGGGEQFF | TGTGCCAGCAGCGTCGGGGGTGGTGAGCAGTTCTTC
TRBJ2-5 | - | TRBV12-2 | - | CASRFGLAQTQYF | TGTGCAAGTCGCTTTGGCCTAGCCCAGACCCAGTACTTC
TRBJ2-5 | - | TRBV7-9 | - | CASSSHAETQYF | TGTGCCAGCAGCAGCCATGCAGAGACCCAGTACTTC
TRBJ1-1 | TRBD1 | TRBV5-4 | - | CASSLVGQMNTEAFF | TGTGCCAGCAGCTTAGTGGGACAGATGAACACTGAAGCTTTCTTT
TRBJ2-7 | - | TRBV28 | once | CASSFRGAESYEQYF | TGTGCCAGCAGTTTTCGGGGGGCCGAGTCCTACGAGCAGTACTTC
TRBJ2-1 | TRBD2 | TRBV5-1 | - | CASSLLPSGDNEQFF | TGCGCCAGCAGCTTGCTCCCTAGCGGGGACAATGAGCAGTTCTTC
TRBJ1-5 | - | TRBV7-8 | - | CASSLGAGNQPQHF | TGTGCCAGCAGCTTGGGGGCTGGGAATCAGCCCCAGCATTTT
TRBJ2-1 | - | TRBV11-2 | - | CASSLEPSALRQFF | TGTGCCAGCAGCTTAGAACCTAGCGCCCTCAGGCAGTTCTTC
TRBJ2-1 | - | TRBV29-1 | - | CSVVGELVPYNEQFF | TGCAGCGTTGTTGGGGAACTAGTTCCCTACAATGAGCAGTTCTTC
TRBJ2-5 | TRBD1 | TRBV29-1 | - | CSSRQGAGETQYF | TGCAGCTCCAGACAGGGGGCTGGGGAGACCCAGTACTTC
TRBJ1-3 | - | TRBV25-1 | - | CASSERGGSGNTIYF | TGTGCCAGCAGTGAAAGGGGAGGCTCTGGAAACACCATATATTTT
TRBJ2-1 | - | TRBV18 | once | CASSPGQTHLYNEQFF | TGTGCCAGCTCACCCGGACAGACTCACCTCTACAATGAGCAGTTCTTC
TRBJ2-5 | - | TRBV29-1 | - | CSTGGGGETQYF | TGCAGCACCGGAGGAGGGGGCGAGACCCAGTACTTC
TRBJ1-2 | TRBD1 | TRBV28 | - | CASSFQRGQGPGYTF | TGTGCCAGCAGTTTTCAACGAGGACAGGGTCCCGGCTACACCTTC
TRBJ1-1 | - | TRBV5-6 | - | CASSSGHYTEAFF | TGTGCCAGCAGCTCCGGACACTACACTGAAGCTTTCTTT
TRBJ1-3 | - | TRBV9 | - | CASSVDLVSGNTIYF | TGTGCCAGCAGCGTAGATCTCGTTAGTGGAAACACCATATATTTT
TRBJ2-7 | TRBD1 | TRBV28 | - | CASSLRQGSYEQYF | TGTGCCAGCAGTTTAAGACAGGGTTCCTACGAGCAGTACTTC
TRBJ1-2 | - | TRBV27 | - | CASSFSGGSYGYTF | TGTGCCAGCAGTTTCTCTGGGGGGAGCTATGGCTACACCTTC
TRBJ2-5 | TRBD2 | TRBV2 | - | CASSRSGSGGETQYF | TGTGCCAGCAGTCGTAGCGGGAGCGGGGGAGAGACCCAGTACTTC
TRBJ1-3 | - | TRBV6-5 | - | CASSSPNGGLGNTIYF | TGTGCCAGCAGTTCACCCAACGGGGGTTTAGGAAACACCATATATTTT
TRBJ1-4 | - | TRBV6-1 | - | CASSEQGDEKLFF | TGTGCCAGCAGTGAACAGGGTGATGAAAAACTGTTTTTT
TRBJ2-2 | - | TRBV9 | - | CASSVARVAAGELFF | TGTGCCAGCAGCGTAGCTCGGGTTGCGGCCGGGGAGCTGTTTTTT
TRBJ2-2 | - | TRBV5-1 | - | CASSFRGSPNTGELFF | TGCGCCAGCAGCTTTAGAGGGTCCCCGAACACCGGGGAGCTGTTTTTT
TRBJ2-5 | - | TRBV29-1 | - | CSALGRRGPQEAQYF | TGCAGCGCTTTAGGGAGGAGGGGACCTCAAGAGGCCCAGTACTTC
TRBJ2-3 | - | TRBV28 | - | CASSPGTSRGDTQYF | TGTGCCAGCAGTCCCGGGACATCCAGGGGAGATACGCAGTATTTT
TRBJ2-5 | - | TRBV5-8 | - | CASSFRQAQVTQYF | TGTGCCAGCAGCTTCAGACAGGCCCAAGTGACCCAGTACTTC
TRBJ1-5 | - | TRBV6-1 | once | CASRARGNQPQHF | TGTGCCAGCAGGGCCAGGGGCAATCAGCCCCAGCATTTT
TRBJ1-5 | - | TRBV15 | - | CATSRDPGEPQHF | TGTGCCACCAGCAGAGATCCGGGTGAACCCCAGCATTTT
TRBJ1-2 | - | TRBV6-1 | - | CASSEVRDGYTF | TGTGCCAGCAGTGAAGTGCGGGATGGCTACACCTTC
TRBJ2-2 | - | TRBV7-6 | - | CASSLRKGRGTGELFF | TGTGCCAGCAGCTTGAGGAAGGGGCGGGGCACCGGGGAGCTGTTTTTT